A selection of T cell receptor beta chains follows, all from one sample in a study of CD8 T cells in Susac syndrome. In TCRdb, the immunoSEQ multiplex PCR reads were re-called with MiXCR into one record per CDR3 protein. The table records 75,000 or so distinct CDR3 sequences, approximately 93% of them present only once. The material sequenced was CD8+ T cells from PBMCs. These receptors were taken from a human donor with Susac syndrome. Each CDR3 is given with its conserved first and last residue.

v_call	j_call	cdr3_aa
TRBV28	TRBJ2-2	CASSLRTTGELFF
TRBV5-4	TRBJ1-2	CASSGGGGAGYTF
TRBV7-9	TRBJ2-5	CASSLDLIGTQYF
TRBV5-1	TRBJ1-6	CASSLGINSPLHF
TRBV27	TRBJ1-5	CASSSILGSGAQHF
TRBV20-1	TRBJ1-1	CSAPRGGAANTEAFF
TRBV9	TRBJ2-7	CASSISGSIYHEQYF
TRBV29-1	TRBJ2-6	CSVVTSGANVLTF
TRBV30	TRBJ2-2	CAWSVLGPALGEQFF
TRBV6-5	TRBJ1-6	CASSYMGAKSPLHF
TRBV9	TRBJ2-7	CASSVEVSGSKQYF
TRBV4-3	TRBJ1-1	CASSQFRGYEAFF
TRBV19	TRBJ1-5	CASQKKGLNQPQHF
TRBV2	TRBJ2-1	CASSGSTWWEQFF
TRBV28	TRBJ2-7	CASSPPPFHEQYF
TRBV7-9	TRBJ1-5	CASSTDRESQPQHF
TRBV28	TRBJ2-5	CASSPLGAAGGTQYF
TRBV27	TRBJ1-5	CASKGGLGPQHF
TRBV14	TRBJ2-1	CASSQDWNNEQFF
TRBV28	TRBJ2-7	CASSPWQEQSYEQYF
TRBV4-2	TRBJ2-1	CASSPIAGGGNEQFF
TRBV13	TRBJ2-5	CASSYRVSQETQYF
TRBV12-5	TRBJ2-1	CASGPTGLAGENEQFF
TRBV7-9	TRBJ2-7	CASSPDNYEQYF
TRBV4-3	TRBJ2-7	CASSHSPPGIVTYEQYF
TRBV27	TRBJ2-1	CASSLGLQYNEQFF
TRBV9	TRBJ2-5	CASSVYGIGETQYF
TRBV28	TRBJ2-2	CASSLLGELFF
TRBV20-1	TRBJ2-3	CSVPSLGLAAQYTQYF
TRBV29-1	TRBJ1-1	CSGAGTGGHTEAFF